A single sample gave rise to the 28 T cell receptor beta chains below, sequenced in a study of T-cell reconstitution after alpha-beta-depleted transplantation in children. Unique molecular identifiers were built into the TCRbeta library. From the PCR reads, TCRdb called clonotypes with MiXCR, one entry per CDR3 protein. The sample contains 70,000 to 100,000 distinct CDR3 sequences, 12% of which appear only once. Specimen: PBMCs from the stem cell graft donor, collected from the stem cell graft. The receptors were sampled from a human donor who donated a stem cell graft to a child with inherited bone marrow failure.

V usage is TRBV20-1 and J usage is TRBJ2-7; 9 bases map to TRBD2. This CDR3 contains 16 residues. The V and J ends lost 0 bases and 7 bases, in that order; junction bases with no gene match: 13. Looked up from germline, CDR1 is DFQATT and CDR2 is SNEGSKA (reference sequence). CDR3 DNA: TGCAGTGCTAGAGATCCGGGGCTAGCGGGAAGGTGGGAGCAGTACTTC. Translation gives CSARDPGLAGRWEQYF.

The chain has TRBV5-4 and TRBJ1-2; TRBD1 agrees at 7 bases. Germline V gene data show CDR1 as SGHNT and CDR2 as YYREEE (reference sequence). The length of the CDR3 is 15 residues. The V segment lost 1 base and the J segment 4 bases; nucleotides outside the gene matches: 7. The CDR3 loop reads CASSLQGVSFYGYTF. The CDR3 region has the DNA TGTGCCAGCAGCTTGCAGGGGGTCTCCTTCTATGGCTACACCTTC.

This clonotype was found many times. The rearrangement joins TRBV5-4 to TRBJ1-2; TRBD1 might be the D (5 bases). This CDR3 has 14 amino acids. Trimming cost V 4 bases and J 4 bases, with 14 bases left between them. The germline CDR1 and CDR2 sequences are SGHNT and YYREEE (reference sequence). CDR3 bases: TGTGCCAGCAGCCCGCTACAGGACTCCTATGGCTACACCTTC. It is translated as CASSPLQDSYGYTF.

In this sample, this clonotype turned up many times. The genes are TRBV5-1 and TRBJ2-3, with 10 bases that match TRBD2. The germline CDR1 and CDR2 sequences are SGHRS and YFSETQ. The V and J ends lost 3 bases and 8 bases, in that order; junction bases with no gene match: 12. The CDR3 has 16 residues. The CDR3 is CASSSQLAGVQGTQYF. DNA of the CDR3: TGCGCCAGCAGCTCACAGCTAGCGGGGGTTCAGGGTACGCAGTATTTT.

In this sample, this clonotype turned up many times. This chain links TRBV29-1 with TRBJ2-5; a possible D gene is TRBD2 (6 bases). Germline lookup yields CDR1 SQVTM and CDR2 ANQGSEA. This CDR3 has 15 amino acids. V lost 0 bases and J lost 5, with 16 bases in between. The CDR3 nucleotides read TGCAGCGTTGAAGAGACCGGCGGAGGGGCCGAGACCCAGTACTTC. It specifies CSVEETGGGAETQYF.

CDR3 in amino acids: CASSPPTGTDHYEQYF. In nucleotides, the CDR3 is TGTGCCAGCTCACCCCCTACCGGGACAGATCACTACGAGCAGTACTTC. The V gene is TRBV18, the J gene TRBJ2-7, with TRBD1 identical over 7 bases. The CDR3 has 16 amino acids. Trimming removed 3 bases from V and 3 bases from J; junction bases left unmatched: 11. Germline V gene lookup returns CDR1 KGHSH and CDR2 LQKENI.

This clonotype was seen ten or more times. This chain connects TRBV5-1 to TRBJ1-2; TRBD1 agrees at 10 bases. Germline V lookup: CDR1 SGHRS, CDR2 YFSETQ. CDR3 length: 16 residues. V dropped 3 bases and J dropped 7; count of bases not matched to a gene: 12. Here the CDR3 DNA reads TGCGCCAGCAGCTCCAAGACAGGGGGCACTATCGGTGGCTACACCTTC. This sequence encodes CASSSKTGGTIGGYTF.

The V call is TRBV5-4, the J call TRBJ2-7; 7 nucleotides match TRBD1. The length of the CDR3 is 14 residues. From germline, CDR1 is SGHNT and CDR2 YYREEE (reference sequence). The V segment lost 3 bases and the J segment 4 bases; nucleotides outside the gene matches: 7. CDR3 sequence reads: CASSSAGQVYEQYF. The CDR3 DNA reads TGTGCCAGCAGCTCGGCCGGACAGGTATACGAGCAGTACTTC.

This clonotype was observed many times. V and J are TRBV7-8 and TRBJ1-2; no reliable D call. V lost 2 bases and J 0 bases, leaving 10 bases between the germline ends. Germline CDR1 reads SGHVS; CDR2 reads FQNEAQ. The length of the CDR3 is 15 residues. The CDR3 protein is CASSLWRAPNYGYTF. DNA of the CDR3: TGTGCCAGCAGCTTATGGCGGGCCCCTAACTATGGCTACACCTTC. Full variable domain (outside the CDR3, taken from reference TRBV7-8 and TRBJ1-2): GAGVSQSPRYKVAKRGQDVALRCDPISGHVSLFWYQQALGQGPEFLTYFQNEAQLDKSGLPSDRFFAERPEGSVSTLKIQRTQQEDSAVYLCASSLWRAPNYGYTFGSGTRLTVV.

This clonotype was found many times. V gene TRBV20-1 combines with J gene TRBJ2-5, with 7 bases identical to TRBD2. The CDR3 totals 13 residues. CDR1 is DFQATT and CDR2 is SNEGSKA in the germline V gene (reference sequence). J gave up 5 bases and V 6 bases, and 9 bases lay outside the gene matches. This CDR3 reads CSAGIAGGETQYF. The CDR3 DNA reads TGCAGTGCCGGGATAGCGGGCGGCGAGACCCAGTACTTC.

By proportion, this clonotype is medium-sized. The rearrangement joins TRBV5-1 to TRBJ2-5, with 7 nucleotides matching TRBD2. Germline loops: CDR1 SGHRS, CDR2 YFSETQ. V gave up 0 bases and J gave up 5 bases; unmatched junction bases: 7. CDR3 length: 15 residues. For the CDR3, the DNA is TGCGCCAGCAGCTTGGCACTAGCGACGGGGGAGACCCAGTACTTC. It is translated as CASSLALATGETQYF. The full variable domain, rest sourced from reference TRBV5-1 and TRBJ2-5, is KAGVTQTPRYLIKTRGQQVTLSCSPISGHRSVSWYQQTPGQGLQFLFEYFSETQRNKGNFPGRFSGRQFSNSRSEMNVSTLELGDSALYLCASSLALATGETQYFGPGTRLLVL.

This clonotype was picked up a small number of times. The genes are TRBV2 and TRBJ1-6; 9 bases agree with TRBD1. The CDR3 length is 15 residues. Germline CDR1 is SNHLY and CDR2 is FYNNEI. V shed 6 bases, J shed 7 bases, and the junction held 7 bases outside the gene matches. CDR3 protein: CASRTLGTGNSPLHF. As DNA, the CDR3 is TGTGCCAGCAGGACGCTCGGGACAGGGAATTCACCCCTCCACTTT.

This clonotype was seen many times. The V and J genes are TRBV20-1 and TRBJ2-3, with 8 bases lining up with TRBD2. The germline V gene encodes CDR1 DFQATT and CDR2 SNEGSKA (reference sequence). The V and J ends lost 0 bases and 3 bases, in that order; junction bases with no gene match: 2. The CDR3 contains 14 residues. DNA for the CDR3: TGCAGTGCTAGAGATTCTAGCGGGACAGATACGCAGTATTTT. Its translation: CSARDSSGTDTQYF.

This clonotype was recorded at least ten times. DNA for the CDR3: TGTGCCAGCTCTCGCAATCCGGGACAGGGGGCGAACTATGGCTACACCTTC. Amino acid sequence: CASSRNPGQGANYGYTF. The chain employs TRBV18 and TRBJ1-2, with 12 bases aligning to TRBD1. The germline V gene has CDR1 KGHSH and CDR2 LQKENI. Unmatched junction bases numbered 10, after V lost 6 bases and J lost 2 bases. CDR3 length: 17 amino acids.

In this sample, this clonotype turned up many times. V is TRBV5-1 and J is TRBJ2-5, with 7 bases lining up with TRBD2. Germline V gives CDR1 SGHRS, CDR2 YFSETQ. This CDR3 spans 13 amino acids. The trim removed 3 bases at V and 5 bases at J, leaving 4 bases unmatched. DNA of the CDR3: TGCGCCAGCAGCTCCGGAGCGGGGGAGACCCAGTACTTC. It encodes CASSSGAGETQYF. Using reference TRBV5-1 and TRBJ2-5 for the parts outside the CDR3, the full variable domain is KAGVTQTPRYLIKTRGQQVTLSCSPISGHRSVSWYQQTPGQGLQFLFEYFSETQRNKGNFPGRFSGRQFSNSRSEMNVSTLELGDSALYLCASSSGAGETQYFGPGTRLLVL.

In this sample, this clonotype turned up many times. The chain employs TRBV10-3 and TRBJ2-7; 9 bases map to TRBD1. The junction had 5 bases not matched to a gene; V was cut back by 3 bases and J by 2 bases. Germline lookup yields CDR1 ENHRY and CDR2 SYGVKD. This CDR3 has 15 amino acids. CDR3 nucleotide sequence: TGTGCCATCAGTGACCCCGGGACAGGGACCTACGAGCAGTACTTC. Amino acids: CAISDPGTGTYEQYF.

This clonotype occurred many times. V is TRBV7-9 and J is TRBJ2-7, with D uncertain. Germline CDR1 and CDR2: SEHNR and FQNEAQ (reference sequence). The CDR3 has 12 residues. V gave up 1 base and J gave up 3 bases, with 4 bases separating them. The CDR3 sequence: CASSLVSYEQYF. For the CDR3, the DNA is TGTGCCAGCAGCTTAGTCAGCTACGAGCAGTACTTC. The variable domain in full, completed from reference TRBV7-9 and TRBJ2-7, reads DTGVSQNPRHKITKRGQNVTFRCDPISEHNRLYWYRQTLGQGPEFLTYFQNEAQLEKSRLLSDRFSAERPKGSFSTLEIQRTEQGDSAMYLCASSLVSYEQYFGPGTRLTVT.

This clonotype was detected only a few times. The gene calls are TRBV27 and TRBJ2-7; the D is unclear. Germline CDR1 MNHEY, CDR2 SMNVEV (reference sequence). The CDR3 has 14 residues. Trimming cost V 4 bases and J 4 bases, with 14 bases left between them. The CDR3 protein is CASSSPPAYYEQYF. The CDR3 DNA is TGTGCCAGCAGTTCCCCCCCGGCGTATTACGAGCAGTACTTC.

The chain recombines TRBV11-3 with TRBJ2-3; D gene ambiguous. V shed 5 bases and J shed 3 bases, with 15 bases lying between them. The CDR3 runs 15 residues. Germline values: CDR1 SGHNT, CDR2 YENEEA. CDR3 region: CASSPGIMQTDTQYF. The CDR3 DNA sequence: TGTGCCAGCAGCCCAGGAATCATGCAAACAGATACGCAGTATTTT.

This clonotype was counted many times. The chain recombines TRBV5-1 with TRBJ1-1; D unclear. Germline V gene sequence: CDR1 SGHRS, CDR2 YFSETQ. With 2 bases removed from V and 1 base from J, the gap between germline ends came to 18 bases. The CDR3 totals 17 residues. Here the CDR3 DNA reads TGCGCCAGCAGCTTAGATCCGGCTGGGCAGAAGAACACTGAAGCTTTCTTT. Protein sequence: CASSLDPAGQKNTEAFF.

This clonotype was counted at least ten times. The CDR3 nucleotides read TGTGCCAGCAGTGAAGTAAACGGCGGGGCGGGAGCGCTTGACGAGCAGTACTTC. The encoded protein is CASSEVNGGAGALDEQYF. This chain uses TRBV6-1 with TRBJ2-7; 7 bases fit TRBD2. J lost 5 bases, V lost 1 base, and 17 bases had no gene match. Per the germline V gene, CDR1 is MNHNS and CDR2 is SASEGT. CDR3 length equals 18 residues.

In this sample, this clonotype turned up many times. The V gene is TRBV4-3, the J gene TRBJ2-7; D is possibly TRBD2 (6 bases). Germline CDR1 is LGHNA and CDR2 is YSLEER. The CDR3 has 15 amino acids. V was shortened by 0 bases and J by 4 bases, with 13 bases between the two germline ends. The CDR3 DNA reads TGCGCCAGCAGCCAAGAAGGCAGCGGACTATACGAGCAGTACTTC. This encodes CASSQEGSGLYEQYF.

The sample holds a few counts of this clonotype. The genes are TRBV7-2 and TRBJ1-4; D unclear. Germline V gives CDR1 SGHTA, CDR2 FQGNSA. Trimming took off 7 bases at V and 5 bases at J, with 17 bases between the two ends. There are 15 residues in the CDR3. The DNA for the CDR3 is TGTGCCAGCACCACCTCGGCGGGGTCGAATGAAAAACTGTTTTTT. It yields the protein CASTTSAGSNEKLFF.

J is TRBJ1-1 and V is TRBV4-3, with 10 nucleotides matching TRBD1. The CDR3 length is 16 residues. V lost 3 bases and J lost 1; bases outside the gene matches: 5. Germline CDR1 reads LGHNA; CDR2 reads YSLEER. CDR3 loop: CASSHRQGASNTEAFF. CDR3 bases: TGCGCCAGCAGCCATAGACAGGGGGCCTCGAACACTGAAGCTTTCTTT.

This clonotype was counted ten times or more. V and J are TRBV7-9 and TRBJ1-1, with D maybe TRBD1 (5 bases). V lost 3 bases and J 7 bases, leaving 9 bases between the germline ends. The CDR3 is 12 residues long. Germline V gene lookup returns CDR1 SEHNR and CDR2 FQNEAQ (reference sequence). CDR3 in amino acids: CASSFPQGEAFF. For the CDR3, the DNA is TGTGCCAGCAGCTTCCCGCAGGGTGAAGCTTTCTTT.

The gene calls are TRBV19 and TRBJ2-1; 16 positions match TRBD2. This CDR3 contains 16 residues. Germline CDR1 is LNHDA and CDR2 is SQIVND (reference sequence). The trim removed 8 bases at V and 10 bases at J, leaving 11 bases unmatched. The CDR3 region is CASQGTGTSGRGEQFF. DNA for the CDR3: TGTGCCAGTCAGGGTACGGGGACTAGCGGGAGGGGGGAGCAGTTCTTC.

This clonotype was counted ten times or more. This sequence joins TRBV7-2 and TRBJ1-4, with D possibly matching TRBD1 (5 bases). V lost 5 bases, J lost 7 bases, and 14 bases lay in between. The CDR3 has 14 residues. Germline V gene lookup returns CDR1 SGHTA and CDR2 FQGNSA. The CDR3 sequence is CASSAQGVGEKLFF. The CDR3 bases are TGTGCCAGCAGCGCGCAGGGAGTAGGTGAAAAACTGTTTTTT.

This clonotype came up many times. The chain joins TRBV7-9 to TRBJ2-7, with TRBD1 matching 11 bases. Trimming cost V 2 bases and J 3 bases; bases outside gene matches: 3. CDR1 SEHNR and CDR2 FQNEAQ come from the germline V gene (reference sequence). The CDR3 loop spans 15 amino acids. The CDR3 loop reads CASSLPGTGGYEQYF. The CDR3 region has the DNA TGTGCCAGCAGCTTACCCGGGACAGGGGGCTACGAGCAGTACTTC. Full variable domain (rest looked up from reference TRBV7-9 and TRBJ2-7): DTGVSQNPRHKITKRGQNVTFRCDPISEHNRLYWYRQTLGQGPEFLTYFQNEAQLEKSRLLSDRFSAERPKGSFSTLEIQRTEQGDSAMYLCASSLPGTGGYEQYFGPGTRLTVT.